The 29 T cell receptor beta chains listed next were all sequenced from one sample in a study of blood T cell repertoires in COVID-19. Repertoires were generated with immunoSEQ multiplex PCR, while TCRdb's copy carries only in-frame clones and drops some. The data contain approximately 300,000 clones, approximately 90% of them singletons. The sequenced sample was PBMCs or T cells enriched from blood (not recorded which). The receptors shown here come from a man aged 25 to 40 who had recovered from COVID-19.

The rearrangement joins TRBV10-1 to TRBJ1-2; D is unclear. CDR3 length: 13 residues. Per germline, CDR1 WNHNN and CDR2 SYGVQD (reference sequence). Trimming cost V 0 bases and J 8 bases, with 10 bases left between them. The CDR3 DNA is TGCGCCAGCAGTGAGTCCGGGGTAGGCGGCTACACCTTC. This encodes CASSESGVGGYTF.

Here the CDR3 reads CASATRPNTEAFF. CDR3 nucleotides: TGTGCCAGCGCGACACGACCTAACACTGAAGCTTTCTTT. The V and J genes are TRBV28 and TRBJ1-1, with D unresolved. Per the germline V gene, CDR1 is MDHEN and CDR2 is SYDVKM. CDR3 size: 13 residues. V was cut by 8 bases and J by 2 bases, with 12 bases left in between.

This chain links TRBV28 with TRBJ1-5; 9 bases agree with TRBD1. Germline V CDR1 and CDR2: MDHEN, SYDVKM. V shed 1 base, J shed 2 bases, and the junction held 3 bases outside the gene matches. The CDR3 runs 16 residues. The CDR3, as DNA: TGTGCCAGCAGTTTATTTACAGGGGGCGGCAATCAGCCCCAGCATTTT. Encoded protein: CASSLFTGGGNQPQHF.

The V and J genes are TRBV7-2 and TRBJ2-7, with TRBD2 matching over 8 bases. Trimming cost V 5 bases and J 7 bases; bases outside gene matches: 7. The CDR3 has 13 residues. CDR1 SGHTA and CDR2 FQGNSA come from the germline V gene. In DNA form, the CDR3 reads TGTGCCAGCAGCAAAAGGACTAGCAGAGAGCAGTACTTC. It encodes CASSKRTSREQYF.

This chain's CDR3 is CASSILMERGKYGNTQYF. CDR3 coding DNA: TGTGCCAGTAGTATATTAATGGAGCGGGGAAAGTATGGCAATACGCAGTATTTT. The chain links TRBV19 to TRBJ2-3; 7 bases fit TRBD2. With V trimmed by 2 bases and J by 7 bases, 18 bases remained unmatched. The CDR3 has 18 residues. In germline, CDR1 is LNHDA, CDR2 SQIVND (reference sequence).

This clone showed up just once. J is TRBJ1-2 and V is TRBV28; 9 nucleotides line up with TRBD1. CDR3 length: 15 amino acids. V lost 1 base and J lost 6; bases outside the gene matches: 6. CDR1 and CDR2 (germline): MDHEN, SYDVKM. The CDR3 DNA reads TGTGCCAGCAGTTTATCCGGGACAGGGAACAATGGCTACACCTTC. The encoded protein is CASSLSGTGNNGYTF.

The rearrangement uses TRBV9 and TRBJ2-1; no definite D call. The V gene lost 4 bases and the J gene lost 4 bases, with 15 bases spanning the gap. The CDR3 consists of 15 residues. Germline CDR1 and CDR2: SGDLS and YYNGEE. Written as DNA, the CDR3 is TGTGCCAGCAGCCCCGCCCCGAGGCTTTACAATGAGCAGTTCTTC. As protein: CASSPAPRLYNEQFF.

This chain connects TRBV6-5 to TRBJ2-1, with 7 bases aligning to TRBD2. The germline V gene encodes CDR1 MNHEY and CDR2 SVGAGI. Trimming took 0 bases from V and 9 from J; bases not matched to a gene: 11. This CDR3 is 16 amino acids long. The CDR3 sequence is CASSYSVSGAVPEQFF. CDR3 sequence (DNA): TGTGCCAGCAGTTACTCGGTCAGCGGGGCGGTCCCTGAGCAGTTCTTC.

The chain uses TRBV2 and TRBJ1-6, with TRBD1 identical over 7 bases. Germline V gene sequence: CDR1 SNHLY, CDR2 FYNNEI. This CDR3 region has 15 residues. V trimming: 6 bases; J trimming: 7 bases; junction bases outside the gene matches: 9. For the CDR3, the DNA is TGTGCCAGCAGAACGACCGGGACAGCGAATTCACCCCTCCACTTT. This gives the protein CASRTTGTANSPLHF.

The rearrangement joins TRBV5-1 to TRBJ2-1, with D maybe TRBD2 (6 bases). Germline V CDR1 and CDR2: SGHRS, YFSETQ. The CDR3 runs to 15 residues. V was shortened by 2 bases and J by 4 bases, with 13 bases between the two germline ends. CDR3 DNA sequence: TGCGCCAGCAGCTTCGGGACTCGAACTTACAATGAGCAGTTCTTC. Protein product: CASSFGTRTYNEQFF.

J is TRBJ1-1 and V is TRBV2, with 7 nucleotides matching TRBD1. The CDR3 totals 14 residues. The V and J ends lost 6 bases and 1 base, in that order; junction bases with no gene match: 5. CDR1 is SNHLY and CDR2 is FYNNEI in the germline V gene. CDR3 amino acids: CASSAGTANTEAFF. CDR3 DNA: TGTGCCAGCAGCGCCGGGACAGCGAACACTGAAGCTTTCTTT.

This clone was observed once. The rearrangement uses TRBV10-2 and TRBJ1-4; TRBD1 agrees at 11 bases. Germline CDR1 is WSHSY and CDR2 is SAAADI. This CDR3 comprises 15 residues. V shed 6 bases and J 10 bases; nucleotides not matched to a gene: 10. CDR3: CASRLSRDRGGKLFF. The DNA for the CDR3 is TGCGCCAGCAGGCTGTCCCGGGACAGGGGGGGAAAACTGTTTTTT.

The chain joins TRBV10-3 to TRBJ2-3; 8 nucleotides align to TRBD1. This CDR3 comprises 14 residues. With V trimmed by 10 bases and J by 4 bases, 10 bases remained unmatched. Germline loops: CDR1 ENHRY, CDR2 SYGVKD. CDR3: CATRTGSISDTQYF. The CDR3 coding sequence is TGTGCCACCCGGACAGGGTCAATATCAGATACGCAGTATTTT.

The chain is built from TRBV10-3 and TRBJ1-1; possible D gene TRBD1, 5 bases. The germline V and J ends were trimmed by 8 bases and 2 bases, with 9 bases remaining between them. CDR3 length: 12 residues. Germline V gene sequence: CDR1 ENHRY, CDR2 SYGVKD. CDR3 amino acids: CAIGGGNTEAFF. CDR3 coding DNA: TGTGCCATCGGGGGAGGTAACACTGAAGCTTTCTTT.

The J gene is TRBJ1-6, the V gene TRBV6-5, with 8 bases identical to TRBD1. J was trimmed by 5 bases and V by 7 bases; bases with no gene match: 7. Germline CDR1 MNHEY, CDR2 SVGAGI. The CDR3 is 15 amino acids. The CDR3 sequence is CASTLQGANNSPLHF. The CDR3 DNA is TGTGCCAGCACGCTCCAGGGGGCGAATAATTCACCCCTCCACTTT.

The chain recombines TRBV4-1 with TRBJ2-7, with 8 bases matching TRBD2. The CDR3 contains 16 residues. V dropped 4 bases and J dropped 0; count of bases not matched to a gene: 8. Per germline, CDR1 MGHRA and CDR2 YSYEKL. The CDR3: CASSLLLSGDSYEQYF. CDR3 in DNA: TGCGCCAGCAGCCTATTGCTTAGCGGGGACTCCTACGAGCAGTACTTC.

V gene TRBV27 combines with J gene TRBJ1-6; no reliable D call. Trimming cost V 5 bases and J 0 bases, with 11 bases left between them. The germline gives CDR1 MNHEY, CDR2 SMNVEV (reference sequence). The CDR3 is 16 residues long. The CDR3 nucleotides read TGTGCCAGCAGTATTCAGGCGAGCTCCTATAATTCACCCCTCCACTTT. It encodes CASSIQASSYNSPLHF.

The V call is TRBV11-3, the J call TRBJ2-6, with TRBD1 matching over 9 bases. With V trimmed by 3 bases and J by 0 bases, 3 bases remained unmatched. The CDR3 runs 17 residues. The germline CDR1 and CDR2 sequences are SGHNT and YENEEA. CDR3 coding DNA: TGTGCCAGCAGCTTGGGACAGGGAAGCTCTGGGGCCAACGTCCTGACTTTC. Translating gives CASSLGQGSSGANVLTF.

The chain recombines TRBV11-2 with TRBJ2-5, with 7 bases that match TRBD2. Germline CDR1 is SGHAT and CDR2 is FQNNGV. The CDR3 is 18 residues long. V shed 5 bases and J 0 bases; nucleotides not matched to a gene: 15. The CDR3 DNA follows: TGTGCCAGCAGCATCCACCTGCGCACTAGCGTGTACCAAGAGACCCAGTACTTC. Translation gives CASSIHLRTSVYQETQYF.

The V gene is TRBV4-2, the J gene TRBJ2-3; possible D gene TRBD2, 7 bases. This CDR3 region has 16 residues. Germline values: CDR1 LGHNA, CDR2 YNFKEQ. V shed 0 bases and J shed 5 bases, with 15 bases lying between them. The CDR3 bases are TGTGCCAGCAGCCAAGAATTGGCGGGGGCGGGAGATACGCAGTATTTT. As protein: CASSQELAGAGDTQYF.

This chain connects TRBV19 to TRBJ2-7, with D tentatively TRBD1 (5 bases). Between the trimmed V and J ends, which lost 3 bases and 0 bases, there was a span of 12 bases. This CDR3 is built from 15 residues. Germline assignment: CDR1 LNHDA and CDR2 SQIVND (reference sequence). The CDR3 DNA reads TGTGCCAGTAGTATTCAGGGTAGGGCCTCCTACGAGCAGTACTTC. Translated: CASSIQGRASYEQYF.

This clone has a single count. The CDR3: CASSLDRDFQYF. In nucleotides, the CDR3 is TGTGCCAGCAGCTTAGATAGGGACTTTCAGTACTTC. The chain employs TRBV11-3 and TRBJ2-4, with a possible D match to TRBD2 (6 bases). The CDR3 spans 12 residues. The germline V and J ends were trimmed by 0 bases and 11 bases, with 8 bases remaining between them. Germline assignment: CDR1 SGHNT and CDR2 YENEEA.

Only one count was recorded for this clone. CDR3 sequence (DNA): TGTGCCAGTCAGGGGGCTAACTATGGCTACACCTTC. This encodes CASQGANYGYTF. The rearrangement uses TRBV19 and TRBJ1-2; 7 nucleotides line up with TRBD1. Germline assignment: CDR1 LNHDA and CDR2 SQIVND (reference sequence). This CDR3 is built from 12 residues. With V trimmed by 8 bases and J by 0 bases, 0 bases remained unmatched.

CDR3 bases: TGTGCCATCAGTGGACAAACCTCCTACGAGCAGTACTTC. Translated: CAISGQTSYEQYF. This chain connects TRBV10-3 to TRBJ2-7; no clear D. CDR1 and CDR2 from the germline V gene are ENHRY and SYGVKD. V shed 4 bases and J shed 0 bases, with 7 bases lying between them. CDR3 size: 13 residues.

The rearrangement uses TRBV11-2 and TRBJ2-7; 7 bases fit TRBD1. CDR1 is SGHAT and CDR2 is FQNNGV in the germline V gene. The CDR3 length is 15 residues. V was clipped by 4 bases and J by 0 bases; unmatched bases: 6. CDR3 sequence reads: CASSSPGQASYEQYF. As DNA, the CDR3 is TGTGCCAGCAGCTCGCCCGGACAGGCCTCCTACGAGCAGTACTTC.

The CDR3 region is CSVAIGNTIYF. The DNA for the CDR3 is TGCAGCGTTGCTATCGGAAACACCATATATTTT. This chain joins TRBV29-1 and TRBJ1-3; D ambiguous. V was pared by 4 bases and J by 4 bases, with 5 bases between. CDR3 length equals 11 residues. Germline lookup yields CDR1 SQVTM and CDR2 ANQGSEA.

This clone was recorded only once. J is TRBJ2-1 and V is TRBV25-1, with TRBD2 matching over 8 bases. The germline V gene has CDR1 MGHDK and CDR2 SYGVNS. V trimming: 10 bases; J trimming: 4 bases; junction bases outside the gene matches: 6. The CDR3 length is 13 residues. CDR3 nucleotide sequence: TGTGCCACCGGGGGGGCCTGGTACAATGAGCAGTTCTTC. It is translated as CATGGAWYNEQFF.

Note on this clone: The sample holds other DNA sequences that translate to the same CDR3. The genes are TRBV2 and TRBJ2-6; no reliable D call. CDR3 length: 14 residues. Trimming shortened V by 6 bases and J by 0 bases, and 6 bases separated the two germline ends. CDR1 is SNHLY, CDR2 FYNNEI, per germline. As DNA, the CDR3 is TGTGCCAGCAGGATTAGCTCTGGGGCCAACGTCCTGACTTTC. Its protein is CASRISSGANVLTF.

For the CDR3, the DNA is TGTGCCAGTAGTCCCGGGGGAGGAGGGGTTCGGGCCAACGTCCTGACTTTC. Translated, it gives CASSPGGGGVRANVLTF. The V and J genes are TRBV19 and TRBJ2-6; tentatively, D is TRBD2 (6 bases). The CDR3 consists of 17 residues. Germline CDR1 and CDR2: LNHDA and SQIVND (reference sequence). V was trimmed by 5 bases and J by 5 bases, leaving 19 bases between them.